Each of the 30 T cell receptor beta chains below was sequenced from the same sample in a study of low-dose radiotherapy and immunotherapy resistance in tumors. Stated time point: after trial treatment. The treatment here: LDRT plus nivolumab, ipilimumab, low-dose cyclophosphamide and aspirin (RACIN trial). TRAV- and TRBV-specific primers primed first-strand cDNA, covering alpha and beta chains. Amplification, which lasted 20 PCR cycles, used a constant-region primer and V-primer adapter to amplify TCRs. TCRdb re-called the reads with MiXCR, one entry per CDR3 protein. This table has under 90,000 distinct CDR3 sequences, around 17% appearing once. Sequencing used PBMCs, obtained after low-dose radiotherapy plus immunotherapy. The receptors were gathered from a male donor with prostate cancer.

This clonotype was counted at least ten times. The chain couples TRBV6-5 to TRBJ2-1; no firm D call. Trimming took 0 bases from V and 15 from J, leaving 15 bases between them. Germline CDR1 reads MNHEY; CDR2 reads SVGAGI. The CDR3 is 13 amino acids. The CDR3 sequence is CASSYSGEEMRFF. The CDR3 nucleotides are TGTGCCAGCAGTTACTCTGGCGAGGAGATGCGGTTCTTC.

This clonotype was counted many times. The J gene is TRBJ1-2, the V gene TRBV9; D is ambiguous. This CDR3 comprises 11 residues. From germline, CDR1 is SGDLS and CDR2 YYNGEE. Trimming shortened V by 3 bases and J by 14 bases, and 14 bases separated the two germline ends. DNA of the CDR3: TGTGCCAGCAGCGCTCGACAAGGGCTTACCTTC. Translation: CASSARQGLTF. The full variable domain, with the rest looked up from reference TRBV9 and TRBJ1-2, is DSGVTQTPKHLITATGQRVTLRCSPRSGDLSVYWYQQSLDQGLQFLIQYYNGEERAKGNILERFSAQQFPDLHSELNLSSLELGDSALYFCASSARQGLTFGSGTRLTVV.

This clonotype has a handful of counts. The rearrangement joins TRBV7-3 to TRBJ2-4, with 8 bases lining up with TRBD1. V shed 6 bases and J 0 bases; nucleotides not matched to a gene: 4. The germline V gene encodes CDR1 SGHTA and CDR2 FQGTGA. This CDR3 is 15 amino acids long. The CDR3 bases are TGTGCCAGCAGGTCCGACAGGGGAGCCAAAAACATTCAGTACTTC. This codes for CASRSDRGAKNIQYF.

This clonotype was seen ten or more times. This chain connects TRBV11-2 to TRBJ2-1; TRBD1 might be the D (6 bases). This CDR3 has 15 amino acids. V lost 5 bases and J lost 12, with 23 bases in between. The germline V gene encodes CDR1 SGHAT and CDR2 FQNNGV. The CDR3 region has the DNA TGTGCCAGCAGCCCTAGTATGGACAGTTGGCGTTCGCAGTTCTTC. Translating gives CASSPSMDSWRSQFF.

This clonotype turned up a few times. It is unclear where the CDR3 begins or ends on the DNA, so no DNA is shown, and the CDR3 is as TCRdb lists it. The rearrangement joins TRBV23-1 to TRBJ2-2; the listed D gene, TRBD1, was not tested against the DNA. TRBV23-1 is an ORF for which the function is uncertain. The length of the CDR3 is 18 amino acids, counting both ends. The CDR3 here is CASSQSRGQNSLPGSCFF.

Many counts were recorded for this clonotype. This rearrangement joins TRBV4-3 to TRBJ2-7, with 10 nucleotides matching TRBD1. CDR1 is LGHNA and CDR2 is YSLEER in the germline V gene. After removal of 4 bases from V and 5 bases from J, the junction contained 5 bases not matched to a gene. CDR3 length: 14 amino acids. The chain's CDR3 is CASSRDRGLHEQYF. CDR3 DNA: TGCGCCAGCAGCCGAGACAGGGGGCTCCACGAGCAGTACTTC.

In its sample, this clonotype was seen a few times. The chain combines TRBV5-1 with TRBJ2-7, with no clear D. The V gene lost 5 bases and the J gene lost 5 bases, with 17 bases spanning the gap. The germline V gene has CDR1 SGHRS and CDR2 YFSETQ. There are 14 residues in the CDR3. CDR3 sequence (DNA): TGCGCCAGCAGGCCTGGTAATGGCCGGAACGAGCAGTACTTC. It is translated as CASRPGNGRNEQYF.

This clonotype has ten or more counts. The rearrangement joins TRBV5-6 to TRBJ2-2; the D is unclear. CDR1 and CDR2 (germline): SGHDT, YYEEEE. The CDR3 spans 17 residues. Deletions cut 4 bases from V and 4 bases from J, with 20 bases between. In nucleotides, the CDR3 is TGTGCCAGCAGCCAATCGGTGGCCGAGCCACGCACCGGGGAGCTGTTTTTT. As protein: CASSQSVAEPRTGELFF.

Ten or more counts support this clonotype. The chain has TRBV6-1 and TRBJ2-1, with 7 bases aligning to TRBD1. The CDR3 sequence is 14 residues long. The junction had 9 bases not matched to a gene; V was cut back by 7 bases and J by 6 bases. CDR1 and CDR2 (germline): MNHNS, SASEGT. CDR3 sequence reads: CASNRAGGLNEQFF. Written as DNA, the CDR3 is TGTGCCAGCAACCGGGCAGGGGGTCTCAATGAGCAGTTCTTC.

The gene calls are TRBV12-3 or TRBV12-4 and TRBJ1-1; unclear D gene. The V end was cut by 0 bases, the J end by 8 bases, with 4 bases between. There are 11 residues in the CDR3. CDR3 amino acids: CASSLAEEAFF. As DNA, the CDR3 is TGTGCCAGCAGTTTAGCAGAGGAAGCTTTCTTT.

This clonotype was counted only a few times. The chain combines TRBV21-1 with TRBJ2-1; the tabulated D call, TRBD1, remains unverified against the DNA. TRBV21-1 is designated a pseudogene. This CDR3 is built from 17 residues. CDR3 amino acids: CASTPWDTGVSYNEQFF. CDR3 DNA: TGTGCCAGCACCCCGTGGGATACAGGGGTCTCCTACAATGAGCAGTTCTTC.

This chain links TRBV7-3 with TRBJ2-1; a possible D gene is TRBD1 (5 bases). The germline V and J ends were trimmed by 2 bases and 6 bases, with 11 bases remaining between them. In germline, CDR1 is SGHTA, CDR2 FQGTGA. The CDR3 covers 14 residues. The CDR3 nucleotides read TGTGCCAGCAGCTTACAGGGTCAGAGCAATGAGCAGTTCTTC. Its translation: CASSLQGQSNEQFF.

This clonotype was counted many times. V is TRBV2 and J is TRBJ1-1, with D unresolved. This CDR3 has 13 residues. Germline assignment: CDR1 SNHLY and CDR2 FYNNEI. The ends were cut back, 3 bases at V and 4 bases at J, with 9 bases in the middle. The CDR3 sequence: CASSELASTEAFF. The CDR3 DNA is TGTGCCAGCAGTGAGTTGGCCTCCACTGAAGCTTTCTTT.

Comments on this clonotype: This likely came from a read error, as a far larger clone is one base away. This rearrangement joins TRBV5-6 to TRBJ2-5, with 9 bases identical to TRBD1. This CDR3 has 16 residues. The germline CDR1 and CDR2 sequences are SGHDT and YYEEEE. V shed 1 base and J 11 bases; nucleotides not matched to a gene: 15. CDR3 loop: CASSLWWAQGANEQYF. The CDR3 nucleotides read TGTGCCAGCAGCTTGTGGTGGGCACAGGGGGCCAATGAGCAGTACTTC. Supplemented by reference TRBV5-6 and TRBJ2-5, the full variable domain reads DAGVTQSPTHLIKTRGQQVTLRCSPKSGHDTVSWYQQALGQGPQFIFQYYEEEERQRGNFPDRFSGHQFPNYSSELNVNALLLGDSALYLCASSLWWAQGANEQYFGPGTRLLVL.

This clonotype came up many times. The rearrangement uses TRBV3-1 and TRBJ1-1; D is uncertain. V was cut by 1 base and J by 5 bases, with 8 bases left in between. Germline CDR1 and CDR2: LGHDT and YNNKEL (reference sequence). The CDR3 is 13 amino acids. As DNA, the CDR3 is TGTGCCAGCAGCCAAGCAAGGAGGACTGAAGCTTTCTTT. Translating it yields CASSQARRTEAFF.

This clonotype was counted many times. V is TRBV11-2 and J is TRBJ1-1, with D possibly being TRBD1 (5 bases). Per germline, CDR1 SGHAT and CDR2 FQNNGV. V lost 6 bases and J 3 bases, leaving 11 bases between the germline ends. This CDR3 has 13 residues. This chain's CDR3 is CASSLGAHTEAFF. CDR3 coding DNA: TGTGCCAGCAGTCTCGGGGCCCACACTGAAGCTTTCTTT.

This clonotype was seen repeatedly, ten times or more. The rearrangement uses TRBV25-1 and TRBJ1-5; 7 bases are a match to TRBD1. V lost 8 bases to trimming and J lost 1 base; unmatched junction nucleotides: 5. Germline CDR1 MGHDK, CDR2 SYGVNS. The CDR3 is 14 amino acids. The CDR3 DNA follows: TGTGCCAGCTCTCAGACAGGGAGCAATCAGCCCCAGCATTTT. Amino acids: CASSQTGSNQPQHF.

This clonotype was seen at least ten times. This rearrangement joins TRBV7-2 to TRBJ2-1, with 11 positions matching TRBD2. CDR1 SGHTA and CDR2 FQGNSA come from the germline V gene. The V and J ends lost 4 bases and 9 bases, in that order; junction bases with no gene match: 5. The CDR3 sequence is 14 residues long. CDR3 DNA: TGTGCCAGCAGCTACGATAGCGGGAGGGGTGAGCAGTTCTTC. It yields the protein CASSYDSGRGEQFF.

There are many counts of this clonotype. The V call is TRBV7-3, the J call TRBJ2-1, with D uncertain. Germline V gene data show CDR1 as SGHTA and CDR2 as FQGTGA. The CDR3 sequence is 13 residues long. V shed 2 bases and J shed 5 bases, with 7 bases lying between them. CDR3 residues: CASSLGVDNEQFF. For the CDR3, the DNA is TGTGCCAGCAGCTTAGGGGTAGACAATGAGCAGTTCTTC.

For this clonotype: The junction departs from germline at one end; a sequencing error may be responsible. This chain uses TRBV6-2 or TRBV6-3 with TRBJ2-4, with TRBD2 matching 7 bases. CDR1 and CDR2 from the germline V gene are MNHEY and SVGEGT. This CDR3 contains 15 residues. In DNA form, the CDR3 reads TGTGGCAGCAAGGAGGGAGGGCCGACCAAAAACATTCAGTACTTC. It is translated as CGSKEGGPTKNIQYF.

This clonotype was found many times. This chain connects TRBV5-1 to TRBJ2-5; 10 positions agree with TRBD2. This CDR3 has 16 residues. V shed 1 base and J 1 base; nucleotides not matched to a gene: 4. The V gene's germline CDR1 is SGHRS and CDR2 YFSETQ. The chain's CDR3 is CASSLTSGTLQETQYF. The CDR3, as DNA: TGCGCCAGCAGCTTGACTAGCGGGACCCTCCAAGAGACCCAGTACTTC. The variable domain in full, completed from reference TRBV5-1 and TRBJ2-5, reads KAGVTQTPRYLIKTRGQQVTLSCSPISGHRSVSWYQQTPGQGLQFLFEYFSETQRNKGNFPGRFSGRQFSNSRSEMNVSTLELGDSALYLCASSLTSGTLQETQYFGPGTRLLVL.

This clonotype was observed at least ten times. The chain employs TRBV28 and TRBJ1-5; D is possibly TRBD1 (5 bases). The CDR3 is 13 residues long. Germline V gene sequence: CDR1 MDHEN, CDR2 SYDVKM. V lost 2 bases to trimming and J lost 5 bases, with 7 bases between them. The CDR3 sequence is CASSLGTDQPQHF. CDR3 DNA sequence: TGTGCCAGCAGTTTAGGGACCGATCAGCCCCAGCATTTT. The full variable domain, in which reference TRBV28 and TRBJ1-5 provide the parts outside the CDR3, is DVKVTQSSRYLVKRTGEKVFLECVQDMDHENMFWYRQDPGLGLRLIYFSYDVKMKEKGDIPEGYSVSREKKERFSLILESASTNQTSMYLCASSLGTDQPQHFGDGTRLSIL.

This clonotype was counted between two and nine times. This chain connects TRBV6-1 to TRBJ1-5; maybe TRBD1 (5 bases). Germline assignment: CDR1 MNHNS and CDR2 SASEGT. The CDR3 has 13 amino acids. Trimming removed 11 bases at V and 4 bases at J, with 15 bases between. Here the CDR3 DNA reads TGTGCCGTATCCGGGACCGAGAATCAGCCCCAGCATTTT. This encodes CAVSGTENQPQHF.

This clonotype has a count of ten or more. This sequence joins TRBV20-1 and TRBJ2-7; D perhaps matches TRBD2 (5 bases). The germline V gene encodes CDR1 DFQATT and CDR2 SNEGSKA (reference sequence). The CDR3 is made up of 13 amino acids. V lost 3 bases and J lost 3, with 12 bases in between. This chain's CDR3 is CSASSGSDYEQYF. The CDR3 DNA sequence: TGCAGTGCTAGTTCGGGATCTGACTACGAGCAGTACTTC.

V and J are TRBV28 and TRBJ2-7, with TRBD2 matching 10 bases. Germline CDR1 reads MDHEN; CDR2 reads SYDVKM. This CDR3 contains 13 residues. Losses at the gene ends were 8 bases for V and 6 bases for J; bases not matched to a gene: 7. CDR3 sequence: CASGGLARGEQYF. The CDR3 bases are TGTGCCAGCGGGGGACTAGCGCGAGGCGAGCAGTACTTC. Filled out from reference TRBV28 and TRBJ2-7, the complete variable domain reads DVKVTQSSRYLVKRTGEKVFLECVQDMDHENMFWYRQDPGLGLRLIYFSYDVKMKEKGDIPEGYSVSREKKERFSLILESASTNQTSMYLCASGGLARGEQYFGPGTRLTVT.

Many counts were recorded for this clonotype. The chain recombines TRBV7-8 with TRBJ1-5; TRBD1 aligns across 8 bases. The CDR3 length is 15 residues. Trimming cost V 7 bases and J 3 bases; bases outside gene matches: 8. Germline-derived CDR1 and CDR2 are SGHVS and FQNEAQ. CDR3 in amino acids: CASTPTGEFNQPQHF. DNA for the CDR3: TGTGCCAGCACACCGACAGGGGAGTTCAATCAGCCCCAGCATTTT.

This clonotype showed up many times. The V gene is TRBV3-1, the J gene TRBJ2-7, with D possibly being TRBD1 (7 bases). This CDR3 is 14 amino acids long. Per the germline V gene, CDR1 is LGHDT and CDR2 is YNNKEL (reference sequence). Trimming cost V 4 bases and J 4 bases, with 14 bases left between them. CDR3 sequence reads: CASSRGTVPYEQYF. CDR3 coding DNA: TGTGCCAGCAGCCGCGGGACAGTACCGTACGAGCAGTACTTC.

This clonotype was counted ten times or more. This chain links TRBV10-3 with TRBJ2-2; D perhaps matches TRBD1 (6 bases). The V end lost 3 bases, the J end lost 7 bases, and 15 bases lay between the germline ends. The CDR3 covers 15 residues. Germline V CDR1 and CDR2: ENHRY, SYGVKD. The CDR3 DNA reads as TGTGCCATCAGTGAACCCTCAGGGGCGGGCGGGGAGCTGTTTTTT. This gives the protein CAISEPSGAGGELFF.

This clonotype was seen repeatedly, ten times or more. This sequence joins TRBV9 and TRBJ2-3; 15 bases agree with TRBD2. The CDR3 consists of 18 residues. V was clipped by 4 bases and J by 3 bases; unmatched bases: 9. In germline, CDR1 is SGDLS, CDR2 YYNGEE. The DNA of the CDR3 is TGTGCCAGCAGCAGAAAACCGGGACTAGCGGGAGGAACAGATACGCAGTATTTT. Amino acid sequence: CASSRKPGLAGGTDTQYF.

This clonotype was found many times. The chain carries TRBV28 and TRBJ2-2; 8 bases line up with TRBD1. The V gene end was trimmed by 3 bases and the J gene end by 0 bases; junction bases not matched to a gene: 6. Germline V gene data show CDR1 as MDHEN and CDR2 as SYDVKM. CDR3 length: 17 amino acids. Written as DNA, the CDR3 is TGTGCCAGCAGTTTCCTGAGGACAGGGACGAACACCGGGGAGCTGTTTTTT. This translates into CASSFLRTGTNTGELFF.